Presented here are 3 T cell receptor beta chains from one specimen sequenced in a study of cytomegalovirus exposure and HLA in healthy donors. The assay was immunoSEQ multiplex PCR, and TCRdb's table has in-frame clones only and misses some. The sample has approximately 200,000 clones, 65% to 90% seen once. The sequencing sample was made of PBMCs. The receptor set was obtained from a woman in her 30s in good health and CMV-seropositive.

The gene calls are TRBV6-1 and TRBJ2-7, with 8 nucleotides matching TRBD1. The J segment lost 5 bases and the V segment lost 6 bases, leaving 3 bases of the junction unmatched. Germline lookup yields CDR1 MNHNS and CDR2 SASEGT. There are 12 residues in the CDR3. Here the CDR3 DNA reads TGTGCCAGCAGGTGGACAGGGAACGAGCAGTACTTC. Its translation: CASRWTGNEQYF.

CDR3 nucleotide sequence: TGTGCCAGTAGTCTCCAGGGGCAGGCCTACGAGCAGTACTTC. It translates to CASSLQGQAYEQYF. The V gene is TRBV19, the J gene TRBJ2-7; the D gene is possibly TRBD1 (6 bases). The germline V gene encodes CDR1 LNHDA and CDR2 SQIVND (reference sequence). V lost 5 bases, J lost 2 bases, and 13 bases lay in between. This CDR3 is built from 14 residues.

The CDR3 reads CASSDRQAGQYF. CDR3 in DNA: TGTGCCAGCAGCGACCGACAGGCCGGTCAGTACTTC. The chain couples TRBV6-5 to TRBJ2-7; D is perhaps TRBD1 (6 bases). The CDR3 is made up of 12 amino acids. Germline CDR1 reads MNHEY; CDR2 reads SVGAGI. Trimming shortened V by 6 bases and J by 10 bases, and 16 bases separated the two germline ends.